Below are 31 T cell receptor beta chains sequenced from a single sample in a study of tumor and adjacent non-tumor tissue in lung cancer. The template was RNA from unsorted bulk tissue. A modified ARM-PCR protocol with three rounds of nested PCR amplified TCRbeta. MiXCR, run by TCRdb on the multiplex PCR reads, gives a single entry per CDR3 protein. The data show 100,000 to 120,000 distinct CDR3 sequences, 75% to 90% seen once. Sequenced: lung tumor tissue. Source of these receptors: a man aged 70 or older with non-small cell lung cancer.

Points on this clonotype: At one boundary the junction diverges from the germline segment, which might be a read error. The gene calls are TRBV4-1 and TRBJ2-7; 11 bases match TRBD2. The germline V gene has CDR1 MGHRA and CDR2 YSYEKL. This CDR3 is built from 16 residues. CDR3 bases: TGTGCCAGCAGCTGGCCACTAGCGGGAGAGGGGGACGAGCAGTACTTC. Its translation is CASSWPLAGEGDEQYF.

As for this clonotype: One end of the junction does not line up with germline, which may come from a read error. The chain employs TRBV29-1 and TRBJ1-2; the D gene is possibly TRBD1 (6 bases). The CDR3 length is 15 residues. Germline V gene sequence: CDR1 SQVTM, CDR2 ANQGSEA. In DNA form, the CDR3 reads TGTAGCTTTGGATTCCCGGGACACGGGGGATATGACTACACCTTC. This encodes CSFGFPGHGGYDYTF.

The rearrangement links TRBV11-2 to TRBJ2-7; D perhaps matches TRBD2 (5 bases). This CDR3 region has 13 residues. Germline V CDR1 and CDR2: SGHAT, FQNNGV. V was shortened by 7 bases and J by 0 bases, with 10 bases between the two germline ends. CDR3 amino acids: CASNHTSSYEQYF. The CDR3 DNA reads as TGTGCCAGCAATCATACTAGCTCCTACGAGCAGTACTTC.

Comments on this clonotype: The conserved phenylalanine or tryptophan normally closing the CDR3 is absent here, so this likely arose from a read error. This sequence joins TRBV5-1 and TRBJ1-2; perhaps TRBD1 as D (6 bases). Germline V gives CDR1 SGHRS, CDR2 YFSETQ. The CDR3 extends over 14 amino acids. CDR3 sequence (DNA): TGCGCCAACAGCCCACAGGACAGTAACTATGGCTACACCTTA. It is translated as CANSPQDSNYGYTL.

The table lists this clonotype with a few counts. The chain links TRBV6-2 or TRBV6-3 to TRBJ2-1; TRBD1 might be the D (6 bases). This CDR3 is built from 13 residues. Germline V CDR1 and CDR2: MNHEY, SVGEGT. CDR3: CAGNRGGYNEQFF. Written as DNA, the CDR3 is TGTGCTGGCAACAGAGGGGGTTACAATGAGCAGTTCTTC.

Concerning this clonotype: At one boundary the junction diverges from the germline segment, which might be a read error. The J gene is TRBJ1-1, the V gene TRBV4-2; the D is unclear. CDR1 LGHNA and CDR2 YNFKEQ come from the germline V gene. The CDR3 spans 14 residues. The CDR3: CDSSQVIGDTEAFF. The DNA of the CDR3 is TGTGACAGCAGCCAAGTTATTGGGGACACTGAAGCTTTCTTT.

This clonotype turned up a few times. This could be a read error, since a much larger clone is one nucleotide away. The rearrangement links TRBV5-6 to TRBJ2-7; no clear D gene. The CDR3 runs 11 residues. CDR1 and CDR2 from the germline V gene are SGHDT and YYEEEE. This CDR3 is CASSAFHERYF. The CDR3 DNA reads as TGTGCCAGCAGCGCCTTCCACGAGCGGTACTTC.

Remarks on this clonotype: The missing conserved phenylalanine or tryptophan at the end of this CDR3 makes a read error likely. The chain has TRBV11-3 and TRBJ1-1; TRBD1 is a possible D gene (6 bases). V was trimmed by 4 bases and J by 9 bases, leaving 12 bases between them. The germline V gene encodes CDR1 SGHNT and CDR2 YENEEA. The CDR3 contains 12 residues. Here the CDR3 reads CASSYRVFKAFS. CDR3 nucleotide sequence: TGTGCCAGCAGCTACAGGGTGTTTAAAGCTTTCTCT.

On this clonotype: Relative to the germline gene, one junction end is altered; a read error may explain this. The chain recombines TRBV10-3 with TRBJ1-6; 9 bases are shared with TRBD1. Germline V gives CDR1 ENHRY, CDR2 SYGVKD. This CDR3 is built from 16 residues. The CDR3 spells CAIGTGRAFYNSPLHF. Here the CDR3 DNA reads TGCGCCATAGGGACAGGGCGAGCGTTCTATAATTCACCCCTCCACTTT.

The chain combines TRBV29-1 with TRBJ2-3; the match to TRBD1 covers 9 bases. Germline V CDR1 and CDR2: SQVTM, ANQGSEA. The CDR3 sequence is 17 residues long. Germline trimming cut 8 bases from V and 14 bases from J; bases unmatched to any gene: 29. This chain's CDR3 is CSLLPYVTGGDTDTRYF. CDR3 sequence (DNA): TGCAGCTTACTCCCATATGTGACAGGGGGGGATACAGATACCCGGTATTTT.

As to this clonotype: One end of the junction does not line up with germline, which may come from a read error. The CDR3 reads CASSISSQMSHEQFF. CDR3 coding DNA: TGTGCTAGCAGCATTTCATCCCAGATGAGCCATGAGCAGTTCTTC. The chain is built from TRBV5-4 and TRBJ2-1; D unresolved. The CDR3 has 15 amino acids. Per the germline V gene, CDR1 is SGHNT and CDR2 is YYREEE (reference sequence).

A note on this clonotype: No conserved phenylalanine or tryptophan is present at the end of the CDR3, so a read error is the likely explanation. The chain joins TRBV6-2 or TRBV6-3 to TRBJ2-5; TRBD2 is a possible D gene (5 bases). Germline CDR1 reads MNHEY; CDR2 reads SVGEGT. Deletions cut 6 bases from V and 4 bases from J, with 9 bases between. This CDR3 contains 12 residues. CDR3: CASSRGRETQYL. The DNA of the CDR3 is TGTGCCAGCAGCAGAGGGCGAGAGACCCAGTACTTG.

This sequence joins TRBV6-2 or TRBV6-3 and TRBJ1-5; D may be TRBD1 (5 bases). V dropped 7 bases and J dropped 2 bases, with 15 bases sitting between them. Looked up from germline, CDR1 is MNHEY and CDR2 is SVGEGT. This CDR3 contains 15 residues. Here the CDR3 DNA reads TGTGCCAGCACTCGGAAGCTGGGGGGCAATCAGCCCCAGCATTTT. Encoded protein: CASTRKLGGNQPQHF.

V gene TRBV29-1 combines with J gene TRBJ1-2; D unclear. Germline-derived CDR1 and CDR2 are SQVTM and ANQGSEA. This CDR3 is 14 amino acids long. The germline V and J ends were trimmed by 6 bases and 7 bases, with 21 bases remaining between them. Here the CDR3 reads CSVYQRVLGGGYTF. Here the CDR3 DNA reads TGCAGCGTCTATCAACGAGTCCTGGGTGGTGGCTACACCTTC.

V gene TRBV6-2 or TRBV6-3 combines with J gene TRBJ2-1; the match to TRBD2 covers 8 bases. Germline values: CDR1 MNHEY, CDR2 SVGEGT. This CDR3 has 15 residues. The DNA of the CDR3 is TGTACCAACAGTCCGGGACTAGGCTATACCAATGAGCAGTTCTTC. It codes for CTNSPGLGYTNEQFF.

The V and J genes are TRBV7-8 and TRBJ1-6; no reliable D call. The CDR3 is 13 residues long. The germline V gene has CDR1 SGHVS and CDR2 FQNEAQ. In nucleotides, the CDR3 is TGTTCCCGAAGCCCAATTTCAGATTCACCCCTCCACTTT. This translates into CSRSPISDSPLHF.

The rearrangement joins TRBV4-2 to TRBJ1-5, with D perhaps TRBD1 (5 bases). This CDR3 region has 15 residues. Germline CDR1 reads LGHNA; CDR2 reads YNFKEQ. CDR3 in amino acids: CDTSLQGTGNQPQHF. CDR3 DNA sequence: TGTGACACCAGCCTTCAAGGGACTGGGAATCAGCCCCAGCATTTT.

A note on this clonotype: As the CDR3 is not closed by the conserved phenylalanine or tryptophan, this likely results from a read error. The chain is built from TRBV6-5 and TRBJ1-2; D is perhaps TRBD1 (5 bases). This CDR3 is built from 14 residues. V shed 6 bases and J shed 5 bases, with 16 bases lying between them. The germline V gene has CDR1 MNHEY and CDR2 SVGAGI. The CDR3 bases are TGTGCCAGCAGCAAACGACAGATTGAATATGGCTACACCTTA. Amino acids: CASSKRQIEYGYTL.

As regards this clonotype: No DNA is shown, since the ends of the CDR3 on it are uncertain; the CDR3 is the one TCRdb lists. The chain uses TRBV29-1 and TRBJ1-1; the table's D call TRBD1 went unverified against the DNA. CDR1 and CDR2 (germline): SQVTM, ANQGSEA. Inclusive of both ends, the CDR3 amounts to 14 amino acids. The CDR3 here is CRVFGQGIKTEASF.

The table lists this clonotype with a count of one. A read error may produce the germline difference seen at one junction end. The gene calls are TRBV6-1 and TRBJ2-7, with D perhaps matching TRBD1 (5 bases). The CDR3 totals 15 residues. Looked up from germline, CDR1 is MNHNS and CDR2 is SASEGT. The DNA of the CDR3 is TGTGCCAGCATGACGGCATCTGACAGATACTACGAACAGTACTTC. It is translated as CASMTASDRYYEQYF.

The chain employs TRBV29-1 and TRBJ2-1; D perhaps matches TRBD1 (5 bases). With the DNA end fitting TRBJ2-5 better, the J assignment may be wrong. The CDR3 length is 15 residues. Germline CDR1 reads SQVTM; CDR2 reads ANQGSEA. CDR3 loop: CSVRVRAGVDNDQYF. The CDR3 DNA follows: TGCAGCGTCCGCGTTAGGGCAGGAGTGGACAATGACCAGTACTTC.

To note about this clonotype: One end of the junction does not line up with germline, which may come from a read error. The rearrangement links TRBV5-1 to TRBJ1-2; D remains ambiguous. The CDR3 sequence is 13 residues long. CDR1 is SGHRS and CDR2 is YFSETQ in the germline V gene. This chain's CDR3 is CTSNLEQFYGYTF. For the CDR3, the DNA is TGCACCAGCAACTTGGAACAATTCTATGGCTACACCTTC.

Regarding this clonotype: One end of the junction fails to match germline, which may point to a read error. The genes are TRBV12-3 or TRBV12-4 and TRBJ1-3; 8 nucleotides align to TRBD1. The CDR3 runs 14 residues. In DNA form, the CDR3 reads TGCGCCAGCGGGATGGACAGGGCTGGAAACACCATATATTTT. This translates into CASGMDRAGNTIYF.

Worth noting for this clonotype: Compared with germline, one end of the junction differs, possibly owing to a read error. The CDR3: CASSFDVHTYTQYF. CDR3 nucleotide sequence: TGTGCCAGCAGCTTCGACGTACACACATATACTCAGTATTTT. The genes are TRBV11-3 and TRBJ2-3; D gene uncertain. This CDR3 contains 14 residues. Per the germline V gene, CDR1 is SGHNT and CDR2 is YENEEA.

Comment on this clonotype: Because the CDR3 is missing its conserved closing phenylalanine or tryptophan, this is likely a read error. The limits of the CDR3 on the DNA are not certain, so only TCRdb's listed CDR3 is given. V gene TRBV29-1 combines with J gene TRBJ1-2. 15 amino acids form the CDR3, both terminal residues included. In germline, CDR1 is SQVTM, CDR2 ANQGSEA. CDR3 loop: CSVMAGISDNYGYIL.

The chain joins TRBV30 to TRBJ2-7, with 11 nucleotides matching TRBD2. V gave up 1 base and J gave up 3 bases; unmatched junction bases: 11. Germline V gene sequence: CDR1 GTSNPN, CDR2 SVGIG (reference sequence). The CDR3 is 17 amino acids. DNA of the CDR3: TGTGCCTGGAGTGGATCGCTAGCGGGAGGCCTCTTCTACGAGCAGTACTTC. Its protein product is CAWSGSLAGGLFYEQYF.

Remarks on this clonotype: Germline and junction disagree at one end, which may indicate a read error. The CDR3 nucleotides are TGTGCCAGCAATGACTCGACAGGGTTTGGCTACACTTTC. It yields the protein CASNDSTGFGYTF. The J gene is TRBJ1-2, the V gene TRBV10-2; the match to TRBD1 covers 7 bases. Germline assignment: CDR1 WSHSY and CDR2 SAAADI. This CDR3 region has 13 residues.

To note about this clonotype: A much larger clone lies one base from this, so it may be a read error. The chain uses TRBV5-1 and TRBJ1-3; 7 positions agree with TRBD1. The CDR3 length is 16 residues. CDR1 is SGHRS and CDR2 is YFSETQ in the germline V gene. The V and J ends lost 3 bases and 0 bases, in that order; junction bases with no gene match: 6. The CDR3: CASSWEGANSGNTIYF. The CDR3, as DNA: TGCGCCAGCAGCTGGGAGGGGGCCAACTCTGGAAACACCATATATTTT. Looking up the rest from reference TRBV5-1 and TRBJ1-3 gives the full variable domain: KAGVTQTPRYLIKTRGQQVTLSCSPISGHRSVSWYQQTPGQGLQFLFEYFSETQRNKGNFPGRFSGRQFSNSRSEMNVSTLELGDSALYLCASSWEGANSGNTIYFGEGSWLTVV.

Turning to this clonotype: Without the conserved terminal phenylalanine or tryptophan, this CDR3 likely stems from a read error. The J gene is TRBJ1-2, the V gene TRBV5-6, with unresolved D. This CDR3 is 14 amino acids long. CDR1 is SGHDT and CDR2 is YYEEEE in the germline V gene. The CDR3 spells CASILARLFYGYTL. The CDR3 DNA reads as TGTGCCAGCATCTTGGCCCGTTTATTCTATGGCTACACCTTA.

This clonotype has just one count. The chain uses TRBV6-6 and TRBJ2-1; 9 nucleotides agree with TRBD2. Germline assignment: CDR1 MNHNY and CDR2 SVGAGI (reference sequence). CDR3 length: 15 amino acids. For the CDR3, the DNA is TGTGCTAGCTTTATGACTAGCGGCCCTCACAATGAGCAGTTCTTC. Encoded protein: CASFMTSGPHNEQFF.

CDR3 DNA: TGCGCCAGCAGCCTGAAGAAAGGGCAGCCCCAGCATTTT. This sequence encodes CASSLKKGQPQHF. The chain uses TRBV4-3 and TRBJ1-5; D is ambiguous. CDR3 size: 13 residues. Germline values: CDR1 LGHNA, CDR2 YSLEER. The V end lost 4 bases, the J end lost 7 bases, and 11 bases lay between the germline ends.